The following is a T cell receptor (beta chain) sequence with its context. Its antigen is undetermined. The record originates from a study of T cells expressing NK-cell markers. At the level of the study: It was sorted CD3+CD56-NKG2C+, CD3+CD56+NKG2C- and CD3+CD56+NKG2C+ T cells that provided the TCR beta repertoires.

The CDR3 has 12 residues. Germline-derived CDR1 and CDR2 are SEHNR and FQNEAQ (reference sequence). The study, taken as a whole, reports: In roughly six donors, dominant CD3+CD56+NKG2C+ clonotypes ranked among the top 10 CD8+ clonotypes.

Reanalyzing the 5' RACE reads, TCRdb keeps one entry per CDR3 protein, without DNA. The data include around 140,000 distinct CDR3 sequences; the top ten clones carry approximately 12%. The J gene is TRBJ1-2, the V gene TRBV7-9; TCRdb reports TRBD1, a call that lacks DNA to check it against. Sequencing was done on a sample of blood T cells: a sorted CD56 or NKG2C T cell subset, CD4+ or CD8+ T cells, or bulk PBMC T cells (not recorded which). The receptor was isolated from a man between 18 and 35 years old in good health. This CDR3 is CASIQGSYGYTF.